These 28 T cell receptor beta chains originate from one sample sequenced in a study of blood T cell repertoires in COVID-19. Assay used: immunoSEQ multiplex PCR; TCRdb lists only in-frame clones, some missing. The data hold roughly 200,000 clones, with 83% observed a single time. The sequenced material came from PBMCs or T cells enriched from blood (not recorded which). The origin of the receptors is a woman between 45 and 65 years old who had been exposed to COVID-19.

The chain employs TRBV30 and TRBJ2-1; TRBD2 might be the D (6 bases). V dropped 7 bases and J dropped 3 bases, with 7 bases sitting between them. There are 11 residues in the CDR3. The germline V gene has CDR1 GTSNPN and CDR2 SVGIG (reference sequence). The CDR3 region has the DNA TGTGCCTTCGGGGGCTACAATGAGCAGTTCTTC. Amino acids: CAFGGYNEQFF.

The chain is built from TRBV18 and TRBJ2-3, with 7 bases aligning to TRBD1. Trimming cost V 2 bases and J 1 base; bases outside gene matches: 9. Germline CDR1 KGHSH, CDR2 LQKENI. The CDR3 has 17 residues. The CDR3, as DNA: TGTGCCAGCTCACCAGTCGGAAAGGGGGCCCGCACAGATACGCAGTATTTT. Protein product: CASSPVGKGARTDTQYF.

The V and J genes are TRBV5-1 and TRBJ1-1; TRBD1 matches at 7 bases. The CDR3 length is 14 residues. Germline V gene data show CDR1 as SGHRS and CDR2 as YFSETQ. J was trimmed by 1 base and V by 2 bases; bases with no gene match: 2. CDR3 nucleotides: TGCGCCAGCAGCTTTACAGGGGCGAACACTGAAGCTTTCTTT. As protein: CASSFTGANTEAFF.

In this sample, this clone turned up a few times. The V gene is TRBV11-1, the J gene TRBJ1-1; TRBD1 agrees at 8 bases. The CDR3 extends over 13 amino acids. Germline values: CDR1 SGHAT, CDR2 FQDESV (reference sequence). The ends lost 4 bases at V and 5 bases at J; junction bases unmatched: 3. The CDR3 region is CASSSYRGTEAFF. In DNA form, the CDR3 reads TGTGCCAGCAGCTCATACAGGGGGACTGAAGCTTTCTTT.

The CDR3 DNA is TGTGCCAGTAGTATTCAGTCGGGGAACTATGGCTACACCTTC. The encoded protein is CASSIQSGNYGYTF. The rearrangement uses TRBV19 and TRBJ1-2, with D unclear. Trimming removed 3 bases at V and 2 bases at J, with 10 bases between. There are 14 residues in the CDR3. Germline V gives CDR1 LNHDA, CDR2 SQIVND (reference sequence).

This clone was observed a single time. The chain employs TRBV28 and TRBJ1-1, with D maybe TRBD1 (6 bases). Germline V gene lookup returns CDR1 MDHEN and CDR2 SYDVKM. V lost 2 bases to trimming and J lost 11 bases, with 18 bases between them. The CDR3 covers 14 residues. The DNA of the CDR3 is TGTGCCAGCAGTTTAACAGGGTGGGGCCTGCGGGCTTTCTTT. Its translation: CASSLTGWGLRAFF. Combining the CDR3 with reference TRBV28 and TRBJ1-1 gives the whole variable domain DVKVTQSSRYLVKRTGEKVFLECVQDMDHENMFWYRQDPGLGLRLIYFSYDVKMKEKGDIPEGYSVSREKKERFSLILESASTNQTSMYLCASSLTGWGLRAFFGQGTRLTVV.

The chain employs TRBV24-1 and TRBJ2-7, with a possible D match to TRBD1 (5 bases). Germline CDR1 reads KGHDR; CDR2 reads SFDVKD. The V end lost 10 bases, the J end lost 4 bases, and 13 bases lay between the germline ends. CDR3 length: 12 residues. The CDR3 is CATRTAGYEQYF. CDR3 nucleotides: TGTGCCACACGGACGGCAGGGTACGAGCAGTACTTC.

V usage is TRBV5-1 and J usage is TRBJ1-1, with D perhaps TRBD1 (5 bases). The CDR3 consists of 15 residues. Germline loops: CDR1 SGHRS, CDR2 YFSETQ. V was clipped by 5 bases and J by 3 bases, with 17 bases between them. In DNA, the CDR3 is TGCGCCAGCAGAAGGTGGGGGGGGTCGGACACTGAAGCTTTCTTT. Protein: CASRRWGGSDTEAFF. Full variable domain (rest looked up from reference TRBV5-1 and TRBJ1-1): KAGVTQTPRYLIKTRGQQVTLSCSPISGHRSVSWYQQTPGQGLQFLFEYFSETQRNKGNFPGRFSGRQFSNSRSEMNVSTLELGDSALYLCASRRWGGSDTEAFFGQGTRLTVV.

Written as DNA, the CDR3 is TGTGCCACCAGCAGAGATTGGAGCCCGGGAGGCTACACCTTC. It codes for CATSRDWSPGGYTF. The rearrangement uses TRBV15 and TRBJ1-2; D call uncertain. Trimming shortened V by 0 bases and J by 8 bases, and 13 bases separated the two germline ends. The CDR3 loop spans 14 amino acids. CDR1 is LNHNV and CDR2 is YYDKDF in the germline V gene (reference sequence).

The rearrangement joins TRBV3-1 (or the pseudogene TRBV3-2) to TRBJ1-5; no reliable D call. V lost 0 bases, J lost 4 bases, and 4 bases lay in between. CDR3 length equals 13 residues. Germline V lookup: CDR1 LGHDT, CDR2 YNNKEL (reference sequence). The CDR3 nucleotides are TGTGCCAGCAGCCAAGACGGGAATCAGCCCCAGCATTTT. Its protein product is CASSQDGNQPQHF.

This chain connects TRBV12-3 or TRBV12-4 to TRBJ2-5; 8 nucleotides line up with TRBD2. V was pared by 3 bases and J by 5 bases, with 2 bases of the junction left unmatched. This CDR3 spans 13 amino acids. Here the CDR3 reads CASSFGGDETQYF. The DNA for the CDR3 is TGTGCCAGCAGTTTCGGGGGGGATGAGACCCAGTACTTC.

V is TRBV10-3 and J is TRBJ1-3; a weak D match, TRBD1 (6 bases). The V end lost 6 bases, the J end lost 4 bases, and 25 bases lay between the germline ends. Looked up from germline, CDR1 is ENHRY and CDR2 is SYGVKD. The CDR3 runs 18 residues. The CDR3 spells CAIRGAPSDPGTGNTIYF. The CDR3 nucleotides read TGTGCCATCAGGGGGGCCCCCTCAGATCCCGGGACGGGAAACACCATATATTTT.

This clone was seen just once. This rearrangement joins TRBV2 to TRBJ1-4, with no clear D. Deletions cut 7 bases from V and 6 bases from J, with 12 bases between. This CDR3 is 13 amino acids long. Germline loops: CDR1 SNHLY, CDR2 FYNNEI. The CDR3 coding sequence is TGTGCCAGCAACCGGGATTGGGATGAAAAACTGTTTTTT. It encodes CASNRDWDEKLFF.

This chain uses TRBV30 with TRBJ1-3; D not certain. V shed 7 bases and J shed 4 bases, with 14 bases lying between them. Germline-derived CDR1 and CDR2 are GTSNPN and SVGIG (reference sequence). CDR3 length: 13 residues. CDR3 region: CASSGFQGNTIYF. The CDR3 DNA reads as TGTGCCTCCTCAGGTTTCCAGGGAAACACCATATATTTT.

This clone was observed a few times. The rearrangement links TRBV6-5 to TRBJ2-2, with 7 positions matching TRBD1. CDR3 length: 14 residues. Germline CDR1 is MNHEY and CDR2 is SVGAGI. V dropped 8 bases and J dropped 1; count of bases not matched to a gene: 4. The CDR3 region is CASGRTGNTGELFF. CDR3 DNA sequence: TGTGCCAGCGGGCGGACAGGGAACACCGGGGAGCTGTTTTTT.

J is TRBJ2-3 and V is TRBV28; perhaps TRBD1 as D (6 bases). Per the germline V gene, CDR1 is MDHEN and CDR2 is SYDVKM. The V end lost 9 bases, the J end lost 4 bases, and 20 bases lay between the germline ends. This CDR3 contains 15 residues. The CDR3 protein is CASRITGSSADTQYF. CDR3 sequence (DNA): TGTGCCAGTAGGATCACAGGGAGCTCGGCAGATACGCAGTATTTT.

This clone has only one observation. This chain links TRBV10-3 with TRBJ2-5, with 9 bases lining up with TRBD2. J was trimmed by 5 bases and V by 4 bases; bases with no gene match: 5. Looked up from germline, CDR1 is ENHRY and CDR2 is SYGVKD. This CDR3 has 14 residues. Here the CDR3 DNA reads TGTGCCATCAGTGTAGGTAGCGGGGGTGAGACCCAGTACTTC. Amino acid sequence: CAISVGSGGETQYF.

DNA for the CDR3: TGTGCCAGCAGCTTAGCGGGACAGGATTACGAGCAGTACTTC. Translating it yields CASSLAGQDYEQYF. V usage is TRBV11-1 and J usage is TRBJ2-7; 8 positions match TRBD1. After removal of 0 bases from V and 4 bases from J, the junction contained 2 bases not matched to a gene. From germline, CDR1 is SGHAT and CDR2 FQDESV (reference sequence). The CDR3 has 14 amino acids.

As for this clone: Within the sample, other DNA sequences also encode this same CDR3. The V call is TRBV12-3 or TRBV12-4, the J call TRBJ1-2, with D uncertain. V shed 6 bases and J shed 2 bases, with 7 bases lying between them. There are 12 residues in the CDR3. CDR3 nucleotide sequence: TGTGCCAGCAGCGGACTGAACTATGGCTACACCTTC. As protein: CASSGLNYGYTF.

V and J are TRBV10-3 and TRBJ1-2; 7 bases align to TRBD1. The germline V gene has CDR1 ENHRY and CDR2 SYGVKD. V lost 3 bases and J lost 0; bases outside the gene matches: 4. The CDR3 is 15 amino acids. The CDR3 sequence is CAISEGGRSNYGYTF. The CDR3 DNA is TGTGCCATCAGTGAAGGGGGCAGATCTAACTATGGCTACACCTTC.

The rearrangement uses TRBV7-8 and TRBJ2-7, with a weak D call TRBD1 (6 bases). Germline V gene data show CDR1 as SGHVS and CDR2 as FQNEAQ. The CDR3 contains 14 residues. Trimming cost V 5 bases and J 2 bases, with 13 bases left between them. CDR3 sequence: CASSPGQSTYEQYF. The CDR3 nucleotides are TGTGCCAGCAGCCCAGGACAGAGTACCTACGAGCAGTACTTC.

V usage is TRBV28 and J usage is TRBJ1-6, with D uncertain. Germline V lookup: CDR1 MDHEN, CDR2 SYDVKM. The V end was cut by 6 bases, the J end by 7 bases, with 7 bases between. There are 12 residues in the CDR3. The CDR3 nucleotides are TGTGCCAGCAGGGTCGGGAATTCACCCCTCCACTTT. Its protein is CASRVGNSPLHF.

This clone was seen a single time. The gene calls are TRBV28 and TRBJ1-1, with D possibly matching TRBD1 (5 bases). The V and J ends lost 5 bases and 0 bases respectively, with 16 bases between them. Per germline, CDR1 MDHEN and CDR2 SYDVKM. This CDR3 comprises 16 residues. CDR3 sequence: CASSPQTAPMNTEAFF. In nucleotides, the CDR3 is TGTGCCAGCAGTCCTCAGACAGCACCGATGAACACTGAAGCTTTCTTT.

The chain recombines TRBV19 with TRBJ1-6; 8 nucleotides align to TRBD1. Trimming at V came to 4 bases and at J to 9 bases, leaving 2 bases not matched to a gene. CDR1 is LNHDA, CDR2 SQIVND, per germline (reference sequence). The CDR3 is 13 residues long. The CDR3 region has the DNA TGTGCCAGTAGTAGACAGGGGAGTTCACCCCTCCACTTT. Translation: CASSRQGSSPLHF.

This chain connects TRBV10-2 to TRBJ2-5; 12 bases are a match to TRBD2. Germline lookup yields CDR1 WSHSY and CDR2 SAAADI. V lost 5 bases, J lost 5 bases, and 9 bases stayed unmatched. The CDR3 is made up of 16 amino acids. CDR3 loop: CASSSTSGGERETQYF. As DNA, the CDR3 is TGCGCCAGCAGTTCGACTAGCGGGGGAGAGAGGGAGACCCAGTACTTC.

The V gene is TRBV19, the J gene TRBJ2-1; TRBD2 agrees at 8 bases. Germline CDR1 and CDR2: LNHDA and SQIVND (reference sequence). Trimming at V came to 7 bases and at J to 6 bases, leaving 17 bases not matched to a gene. CDR3 length: 17 residues. CDR3 in DNA: TGTGCCAGTAAAGGGATCTACAGCGGGGGAGGTGGCAATGAGCAGTTCTTC. Protein: CASKGIYSGGGGNEQFF.

The rearrangement uses TRBV7-9 and TRBJ2-3, with D possibly TRBD1 on 6 matching bases. Germline V gives CDR1 SEHNR, CDR2 FQNEAQ (reference sequence). The germline V and J ends were trimmed by 1 base and 7 bases, with 9 bases remaining between them. CDR3 length: 13 amino acids. This CDR3 reads CASSLGGGNTQYF. The CDR3, as DNA: TGTGCCAGCAGCTTAGGAGGGGGAAATACGCAGTATTTT.

Only one count was recorded for this clone. The chain uses TRBV11-1 and TRBJ2-7, with a possible D match to TRBD1 (5 bases). V was trimmed by 2 bases and J by 6 bases, leaving 8 bases between them. The CDR3 extends over 12 amino acids. Germline V gives CDR1 SGHAT, CDR2 FQDESV (reference sequence). CDR3 residues: CASSLSGIEQYF. CDR3 sequence (DNA): TGTGCCAGCAGCTTATCAGGGATCGAGCAGTACTTC.